The 17 T cell receptor beta chains listed next were all sequenced from one sample in a study of blood T cell repertoires in COVID-19 (TCRdb year 2020). The library was made by the immunoSEQ multiplex PCR assay. In its TCRdb copy, this immuneACCESS table keeps in-frame sequences only and misses some clones. Where compared with another copy, unresolved V genes explain less than half of these, and the others have no known cause. This sample has approximately 300,000 clones in its table, and around 89% of those were observed once. Around 4.4% of the sample is taken by the ten largest. The sequenced material came from peripheral blood. Receptors were obtained from a man aged 35 to 55 with acute or convalescent COVID-19.

The V and J genes are TRBV15 and TRBJ2-2; TRBD1 agrees at 8 bases. CDR1 LNHNV and CDR2 YYDKDF come from the germline V gene (reference sequence). The CDR3 consists of 16 residues. The V and J ends lost 2 bases and 4 bases, in that order; junction bases with no gene match: 6. CDR3 sequence reads: CATSRFRDRITGELFF. The CDR3 nucleotides read TGTGCCACCAGCAGATTCCGGGACAGGATCACCGGGGAGCTGTTTTTT.

This clone occurred once. The rearrangement uses TRBV2 and TRBJ2-7; 8 positions match TRBD1. Germline values: CDR1 SNHLY, CDR2 FYNNEI. The junction had 15 bases not matched to a gene; V was cut back by 5 bases and J by 6 bases. The length of the CDR3 is 16 residues. For the CDR3, the DNA is TGTGCCAGCAGTCCTAATTCCCCGGGACAGGTATCCGAGCAGTACTTC. Amino acid sequence: CASSPNSPGQVSEQYF. Full variable domain (outside the CDR3, taken from reference TRBV2 and TRBJ2-7): EPEVTQTPSHQVTQMGQEVILRCVPISNHLYFYWYRQILGQKVEFLVSFYNNEISEKSEIFDDQFSVERPDGSNFTLKIRSTKLEDSAMYFCASSPNSPGQVSEQYFGPGTRLTVT.

This sequence joins TRBV9 and TRBJ1-1, with 8 bases fitting TRBD1. The CDR3 contains 13 residues. Per the germline V gene, CDR1 is SGDLS and CDR2 is YYNGEE. The J segment lost 8 bases and the V segment lost 3 bases, leaving 6 bases of the junction unmatched. CDR3 DNA: TGTGCCAGCAGCGCCGTCAGGGGGCTGGAAGCTTTCTTT. Encoded protein: CASSAVRGLEAFF.

CDR3 sequence: CAWSLTGGNQPQHF. For the CDR3, the DNA is TGTGCCTGGAGTCTGACAGGGGGAAATCAGCCCCAGCATTTT. The V gene is TRBV30, the J gene TRBJ1-5, with TRBD1 identical over 9 bases. This CDR3 contains 14 residues. After removal of 2 bases from V and 4 bases from J, the junction contained 3 bases not matched to a gene. CDR1 and CDR2 from the germline V gene are GTSNPN and SVGIG (reference sequence).

This chain connects TRBV15 to TRBJ1-2, with 10 bases matching TRBD1. CDR1 LNHNV and CDR2 YYDKDF come from the germline V gene (reference sequence). This CDR3 is built from 16 residues. Losses at the gene ends were 0 bases for V and 5 bases for J; bases not matched to a gene: 6. The CDR3 DNA reads as TGTGCCACCAGCAGAGACCCTTGGACAGGGGGATATGGCTACACCTTC. Its translation: CATSRDPWTGGYGYTF.

Comments on this clone: Within the sample, other DNA sequences also encode this same CDR3. The chain carries TRBV5-6 and TRBJ1-6; 9 bases fit TRBD1. The germline CDR1 and CDR2 sequences are SGHDT and YYEEEE. V shed 4 bases, J shed 5 bases, and the junction held 7 bases outside the gene matches. The CDR3 loop spans 16 amino acids. The CDR3 sequence: CASSLDRGVNNSPLHF. The CDR3, as DNA: TGTGCCAGCAGCCTGGACAGGGGAGTGAATAATTCACCCCTCCACTTT.

The sample holds one count of this clone. The chain couples TRBV12-3 or TRBV12-4 to TRBJ1-2; 10 bases align to TRBD1. This CDR3 is 12 amino acids long. The trim removed 6 bases at V and 8 bases at J, leaving 3 bases unmatched. In DNA, the CDR3 is TGTGCCAGCAGCCCGGGACAGGGGGGCTACACCTTC. Translation: CASSPGQGGYTF.

The CDR3 DNA reads TGTGCCAGCAGTGAAGGAAGTAATGCCGCGGGCAATCAGCCCCAGCATTTT. The encoded protein is CASSEGSNAAGNQPQHF. This chain connects TRBV6-1 to TRBJ1-5; no clear D gene. Germline assignment: CDR1 MNHNS and CDR2 SASEGT. The CDR3 covers 17 residues. Trimming removed 1 base from V and 2 bases from J, with 15 bases in between.

The chain has TRBV29-1 and TRBJ1-2; D remains ambiguous. CDR3 length equals 13 residues. The ends were cut back, 2 bases at V and 1 base at J, with 8 bases in the middle. Germline V CDR1 and CDR2: SQVTM, ANQGSEA. The CDR3 nucleotides are TGCAGCGTTGAACCGGGTCTTAACTATGGCTACACCTTC. Residues: CSVEPGLNYGYTF.

The V and J genes are TRBV10-3 and TRBJ1-1, with 9 bases that match TRBD1. CDR1 and CDR2 (germline): ENHRY, SYGVKD. This CDR3 region has 15 residues. V dropped 5 bases and J dropped 1; count of bases not matched to a gene: 5. The CDR3 DNA sequence: TGTGCCATCAGTCCAACAGGGGGCAAGAACACTGAAGCTTTCTTT. Its protein is CAISPTGGKNTEAFF.

The chain recombines TRBV18 with TRBJ1-1; tentatively, D is TRBD1 (5 bases). The CDR3 spans 13 residues. The ends were cut back, 2 bases at V and 5 bases at J, with 9 bases in the middle. Germline values: CDR1 KGHSH, CDR2 LQKENI. CDR3: CASSPTGWTEAFF. In DNA, the CDR3 is TGTGCCAGCTCACCAACAGGATGGACTGAAGCTTTCTTT. The variable domain in full, completed from reference TRBV18 and TRBJ1-1, reads NAGVMQNPRHLVRRRGQEARLRCSPMKGHSHVYWYRQLPEEGLKFMVYLQKENIIDESGMPKERFSAEFPKEGPSILRIQQVVRGDSAAYFCASSPTGWTEAFFGQGTRLTVV.

The chain uses TRBV15 and TRBJ1-5, with a tentative D call TRBD1 (5 bases). The V gene's germline CDR1 is LNHNV and CDR2 YYDKDF (reference sequence). The germline V and J ends were trimmed by 8 bases and 0 bases, with 8 bases remaining between them. The CDR3 length is 13 residues. The DNA for the CDR3 is TGTGCCACCGCAGGGAATAGCAATCAGCCCCAGCATTTT. Encoded protein: CATAGNSNQPQHF.

This chain joins TRBV12-3 or TRBV12-4 and TRBJ1-1; D ambiguous. V lost 6 bases to trimming and J lost 1 base, with 9 bases between them. The CDR3 runs 13 residues. CDR3 nucleotide sequence: TGTGCCAGCAGATGGAACAGGAACACTGAAGCTTTCTTT. Translated, it gives CASRWNRNTEAFF.

The table lists this clone with a few counts. The genes are TRBV3-1 (or the pseudogene TRBV3-2) and TRBJ1-2; D is unclear. Trimming took 1 base from V and 8 from J, leaving 11 bases between them. There are 13 residues in the CDR3. CDR1 is LGHDT, CDR2 YNNKEL, per germline (reference sequence). The CDR3 region is CASSQGREWGYTF. CDR3 bases: TGTGCCAGCAGCCAAGGGCGGGAATGGGGCTACACCTTC.

The chain has TRBV28 and TRBJ1-5, with D maybe TRBD1 (6 bases). The CDR3 is 15 amino acids. Germline CDR1 and CDR2: MDHEN and SYDVKM. V lost 2 bases and J lost 8, with 16 bases in between. Here the CDR3 DNA reads TGTGCCAGCAGTTTAATGACGCAGGGGCAAGAGCCCCAGCATTTT. This gives the protein CASSLMTQGQEPQHF.

With respect to this clone: This specimen includes other DNA sequences encoding the same CDR3. The CDR3 region has the DNA TGTGCCAGCAGCTTAGCAGGCACAGATACGCAGTATTTT. Translated: CASSLAGTDTQYF. This sequence joins TRBV11-2 and TRBJ2-3, with D uncertain. CDR1 and CDR2 from the germline V gene are SGHAT and FQNNGV. Between the trimmed V and J ends, which lost 1 base and 1 base, there was a span of 3 bases. This CDR3 is 13 amino acids long.

V is TRBV11-2 and J is TRBJ1-1; TRBD1 matches at 7 bases. Per the germline V gene, CDR1 is SGHAT and CDR2 is FQNNGV. This CDR3 region has 15 residues. V was pared by 2 bases and J by 2 bases, with 5 bases of the junction left unmatched. CDR3 loop: CASSLTGTANTEAFF. The CDR3 DNA reads TGTGCCAGCAGCTTAACCGGGACAGCCAACACTGAAGCTTTCTTT.